The 13 T cell receptor beta chains listed next were all sequenced from one sample in a study of T cells in tuberculosis. Assay: immunoSEQ multiplex PCR; the TCRdb copy retains only in-frame clones and omits some. The sample records 44,000 or so clones, nearly 95% being singletons. Input material: PBMCs. The receptors derive from a donor aged 10 to 29 with latent tuberculosis or without tuberculosis infection.

This clone appeared a single time. Here the CDR3 DNA reads TGTGCCAGCAGCCTGACTAGCGGCACAGATACGCAGTATTTT. Amino acids: CASSLTSGTDTQYF. The chain uses TRBV11-2 and TRBJ2-3; 8 bases match TRBD2. Germline-derived CDR1 and CDR2 are SGHAT and FQNNGV. Unmatched junction bases numbered 2, after V lost 5 bases and J lost 1 base. CDR3 size: 14 residues.

In its sample, this clone was seen once. The gene calls are TRBV5-5 and TRBJ2-7; possibly TRBD2 for D (5 bases). V was trimmed by 4 bases and J by 3 bases, leaving 14 bases between them. The CDR3 extends over 14 amino acids. Per the germline V gene, CDR1 is SGHKS and CDR2 is YYEKEE (reference sequence). CDR3 residues: CASSRTLDFYEQYF. The CDR3 region has the DNA TGTGCCAGCAGCAGGACGCTGGACTTCTACGAGCAGTACTTC. The full variable domain, rest sourced from reference TRBV5-5 and TRBJ2-7, is DAGVTQSPTHLIKTRGQQVTLRCSPISGHKSVSWYQQVLGQGPQFIFQYYEKEERGRGNFPDRFSARQFPNYSSELNVNALLLGDSALYLCASSRTLDFYEQYFGPGTRLTVT.

Concerning this clone itself: The germline gene is not matched at one end of the junction; a read error may be the cause. At the DNA level, this CDR3 is encoded by other sequences in the same sample as well. V and J are TRBV5-1 and TRBJ1-2; 12 nucleotides align to TRBD1. The germline V gene has CDR1 SGHRS and CDR2 YFSETQ. CDR3 length: 15 residues. For the CDR3, the DNA is TGCGCCAGTAGCTTAACGGGACAGGGGGCGCGTGGCTACACCTTC. Its translation: CASSLTGQGARGYTF.

This clone was seen just once. The chain is built from TRBV19 and TRBJ1-1, with D unresolved. Germline V gives CDR1 LNHDA, CDR2 SQIVND (reference sequence). This CDR3 is built from 14 residues. V shed 3 bases and J shed 0 bases, with 8 bases lying between them. The CDR3 is CASSMFSMNTEAFF. CDR3 nucleotides: TGTGCCAGTAGTATGTTTAGCATGAACACTGAAGCTTTCTTT.

This chain connects TRBV13 to TRBJ2-7; 8 positions agree with TRBD2. The ends lost 4 bases at V and 7 bases at J; junction bases unmatched: 9. There are 14 residues in the CDR3. CDR1 PRHDT and CDR2 FYEKMQ come from the germline V gene (reference sequence). The DNA for the CDR3 is TGTGCCAGCAGCTCCGGGACTAGGCTTGGAGAGCAGTACTTC. Amino acids: CASSSGTRLGEQYF.

This clone appeared a single time. The gene calls are TRBV6-5 and TRBJ1-2, with a weak D call TRBD1 (5 bases). CDR3 length: 14 amino acids. The V end was cut by 6 bases, the J end by 2 bases, with 13 bases between. Per the germline V gene, CDR1 is MNHEY and CDR2 is SVGAGI. The CDR3 DNA reads as TGTGCCAGCAGAAAGAATCGACAGAACTATGGCTACACCTTC. Encoded protein: CASRKNRQNYGYTF.

This chain connects TRBV2 to TRBJ1-1; TRBD1 matches at 10 bases. The CDR3 spans 16 residues. CDR1 and CDR2 from the germline V gene are SNHLY and FYNNEI. The junction had 12 bases not matched to a gene; V was cut back by 7 bases and J by 4 bases. CDR3 sequence reads: CASTSTVGTGVTEAFF. The CDR3 bases are TGTGCCAGCACTTCTACCGTCGGGACAGGGGTCACTGAAGCTTTCTTT.

This chain joins TRBV19 and TRBJ1-2, with 7 bases fitting TRBD1. The germline V gene encodes CDR1 LNHDA and CDR2 SQIVND (reference sequence). The CDR3 contains 14 residues. Trimming took 5 bases from V and 5 from J; bases not matched to a gene: 8. CDR3 loop: CASSDGTAAYGYTF. The CDR3 DNA reads as TGTGCCAGTAGTGACGGGACAGCAGCTTATGGCTACACCTTC.

The V and J genes are TRBV19 and TRBJ2-5, with 8 bases identical to TRBD2. Germline CDR1 reads LNHDA; CDR2 reads SQIVND (reference sequence). This CDR3 contains 16 residues. V lost 5 bases and J lost 5; bases outside the gene matches: 13. CDR3 region: CASSLPGGVAVETQYF. In DNA, the CDR3 is TGTGCCAGTAGTCTCCCGGGGGGGGTAGCGGTGGAGACCCAGTACTTC.

The V call is TRBV30, the J call TRBJ1-3; TRBD1 might be the D (6 bases). Germline assignment: CDR1 GTSNPN and CDR2 SVGIG (reference sequence). V gave up 3 bases and J gave up 0 bases, with 15 bases separating them. CDR3 length: 16 residues. CDR3 nucleotides: TGTGCCTGGAGGCAAAGACAGGCCTACTCTGGAAACACCATATATTTT. Its protein product is CAWRQRQAYSGNTIYF.

The chain carries TRBV25-1 and TRBJ1-2, with 12 bases lining up with TRBD1. After removal of 1 base from V and 8 bases from J, the junction contained 5 bases not matched to a gene. The length of the CDR3 is 15 residues. Germline-derived CDR1 and CDR2 are MGHDK and SYGVNS. This CDR3 is CASSEWGQGAGGYTF. CDR3 sequence (DNA): TGTGCCAGCAGTGAATGGGGACAGGGGGCGGGAGGCTACACCTTC.

The chain has TRBV27 and TRBJ2-2; 13 bases are a match to TRBD2. The germline CDR1 and CDR2 sequences are MNHEY and SMNVEV (reference sequence). Germline trimming cut 4 bases from V and 4 bases from J; bases unmatched to any gene: 9. CDR3 size: 18 residues. DNA of the CDR3: TGTGCCAGCAGTTCGATTTTAACTAGCGGGGGGGCCACCGGGGAGCTGTTTTTT. Amino acids: CASSSILTSGGATGELFF.

The rearrangement joins TRBV6-5 to TRBJ1-1; possibly TRBD1 for D (6 bases). The V end lost 4 bases, the J end lost 8 bases, and 11 bases lay between the germline ends. The germline CDR1 and CDR2 sequences are MNHEY and SVGAGI. This CDR3 comprises 12 residues. CDR3 amino acids: CASSSVRGEAFF. As DNA, the CDR3 is TGTGCCAGCAGTTCTGTCAGGGGAGAAGCTTTCTTT.